Below are 31 T cell receptor beta chains sequenced from a single sample in a study of blood T cell repertoires in COVID-19. The method was immunoSEQ multiplex PCR; TCRdb's version includes in-frame clones alone and lacks a portion of them. The sample includes 130,000 or so clones, roughly 80% of them seen just once. The sequenced material came from peripheral blood. The source is a man in his forties or fifties with acute or convalescent COVID-19.

The chain links TRBV19 to TRBJ1-3; TRBD1 is a possible D gene (6 bases). The germline gives CDR1 LNHDA, CDR2 SQIVND (reference sequence). This CDR3 has 14 residues. V was clipped by 6 bases and J by 0 bases, with 9 bases between them. CDR3: CASRADSSGNTIYF. CDR3 bases: TGTGCCAGTAGGGCGGACAGCTCTGGAAACACCATATATTTT. The whole variable domain, remainder taken from reference TRBV19 and TRBJ1-3, is DGGITQSPKYLFRKEGQNVTLSCEQNLNHDAMYWYRQDPGQGLRLIYYSQIVNDFQKGDIAEGYSVSREKKESFPLTVTSAQKNPTAFYLCASRADSSGNTIYFGEGSWLTVV.

This chain joins TRBV7-9 and TRBJ1-1, with D possibly being TRBD1 (5 bases). Germline loops: CDR1 SEHNR, CDR2 FQNEAQ (reference sequence). The CDR3 sequence is 14 residues long. V was clipped by 5 bases and J by 1 base, with 11 bases between them. Written as DNA, the CDR3 is TGTGCCAGCAGCATCGTGACAGAGAACACTGAAGCTTTCTTT. It is translated as CASSIVTENTEAFF.

The chain joins TRBV19 to TRBJ1-6; 7 nucleotides match TRBD1. The CDR3 has 15 amino acids. In germline, CDR1 is LNHDA, CDR2 SQIVND (reference sequence). V shed 5 bases and J 7 bases; nucleotides not matched to a gene: 8. The CDR3 protein is CASSVDKGANSPLHF. In nucleotides, the CDR3 is TGTGCCAGTAGTGTGGATAAGGGGGCGAATTCACCCCTCCACTTT.

This clone was seen only a few times. The genes are TRBV9 and TRBJ1-4; 8 bases agree with TRBD1. Germline V lookup: CDR1 SGDLS, CDR2 YYNGEE. This CDR3 contains 17 residues. Trimming took 4 bases from V and 0 from J; bases not matched to a gene: 8. CDR3 bases: TGTGCCAGCAGCATCCGACAGGGGCGCACAACTAATGAAAAACTGTTTTTT. This encodes CASSIRQGRTTNEKLFF.

This chain joins TRBV6-4 and TRBJ1-2, with 9 bases that match TRBD1. The CDR3 loop spans 15 amino acids. Per germline, CDR1 MRHNA and CDR2 SNTAGT. The V and J ends lost 3 bases and 3 bases, in that order; junction bases with no gene match: 5. The CDR3 DNA is TGTGCCAGCAGTGATCGCGACAGGGGGGACTATGGCTACACCTTC. It yields the protein CASSDRDRGDYGYTF.

The chain is built from TRBV3-1 (or the pseudogene TRBV3-2) and TRBJ2-5; 7 positions match TRBD2. Trimming cost V 3 bases and J 3 bases; bases outside gene matches: 1. Germline CDR1 LGHDT, CDR2 YNNKEL (reference sequence). This CDR3 is 13 amino acids long. CDR3 sequence: CASSQLAEETQYF. CDR3 DNA: TGTGCCAGCAGCCAGCTAGCGGAAGAGACCCAGTACTTC.

The rearrangement uses TRBV30 and TRBJ1-3; D unclear. Germline values: CDR1 GTSNPN, CDR2 SVGIG (reference sequence). Deletions cut 4 bases from V and 0 bases from J, with 7 bases between. The CDR3 contains 13 residues. As DNA, the CDR3 is TGTGCCTGGACCGGGAGCTCTGGAAACACCATATATTTT. Encoded protein: CAWTGSSGNTIYF.

The chain is built from TRBV5-5 and TRBJ2-6, with D possibly TRBD1 on 5 matching bases. The germline V and J ends were trimmed by 4 bases and 1 base, with 9 bases remaining between them. Germline CDR1 is SGHKS and CDR2 is YYEKEE (reference sequence). The CDR3 length is 15 residues. The CDR3 sequence: CASSVGVSGANVLTF. The CDR3 nucleotides are TGTGCCAGCAGCGTAGGGGTGTCTGGGGCCAACGTCCTGACTTTC.

The chain couples TRBV9 to TRBJ1-2; D unclear. Between the trimmed V and J ends, which lost 3 bases and 1 base, there was a span of 13 bases. The CDR3 has 15 residues. Germline V lookup: CDR1 SGDLS, CDR2 YYNGEE. The CDR3 sequence is CASSETPTVNYGYTF. The CDR3 nucleotides read TGTGCCAGCAGCGAGACCCCCACAGTTAACTATGGCTACACCTTC.

The chain has TRBV30 and TRBJ2-1; D is uncertain. V lost 3 bases, J lost 2 bases, and 8 bases lay in between. Germline CDR1 GTSNPN, CDR2 SVGIG (reference sequence). This CDR3 contains 13 residues. CDR3 in amino acids: CAWSADPYNEQFF. DNA for the CDR3: TGTGCCTGGAGCGCAGATCCCTACAATGAGCAGTTCTTC.

This chain uses TRBV6-5 with TRBJ1-1; 7 bases are shared with TRBD1. Germline V lookup: CDR1 MNHEY, CDR2 SVGAGI. The V and J ends lost 6 bases and 1 base, in that order; junction bases with no gene match: 8. The CDR3 runs to 15 residues. As DNA, the CDR3 is TGTGCCAGCAGGAGAGGGGGCGCCGGGAACACTGAAGCTTTCTTT. This translates into CASRRGGAGNTEAFF.

The CDR3 protein is CASSSPGGGEKLFF. The CDR3 nucleotides are TGTGCCAGCAGCTCCCCAGGGGGAGGTGAAAAACTGTTTTTT. V gene TRBV25-1 combines with J gene TRBJ1-4, with 7 bases fitting TRBD1. The ends lost 6 bases at V and 7 bases at J; junction bases unmatched: 8. CDR1 MGHDK and CDR2 SYGVNS come from the germline V gene. The CDR3 loop spans 14 amino acids.

This clone has only a few counts. The chain combines TRBV18 with TRBJ1-3, with 8 positions matching TRBD1. V was pared by 6 bases and J by 2 bases, with 9 bases of the junction left unmatched. Germline CDR1 and CDR2: KGHSH and LQKENI. This CDR3 is built from 16 residues. The CDR3 DNA reads TGTGCCAGCTCGACGGGACAGGCTAGAACTGGAAACACCATATATTTT. Encoded protein: CASSTGQARTGNTIYF.

V gene TRBV5-6 combines with J gene TRBJ1-2; TRBD1 agrees at 7 bases. The CDR3 consists of 14 residues. Trimming at V came to 4 bases and at J to 5 bases, leaving 8 bases not matched to a gene. The germline CDR1 and CDR2 sequences are SGHDT and YYEEEE. The CDR3 is CASSGGGQIYGYTF. CDR3 nucleotide sequence: TGTGCCAGCAGCGGAGGGGGCCAGATATATGGCTACACCTTC.

V usage is TRBV7-6 and J usage is TRBJ1-6; 7 bases fit TRBD1. CDR1 and CDR2 (germline): SGHVS, FNYEAQ. Trimming took 5 bases from V and 7 from J; bases not matched to a gene: 8. The CDR3 totals 15 residues. This chain's CDR3 is CASSDDRVLNSPLHF. CDR3 DNA: TGTGCCAGCAGCGATGACAGGGTGTTAAATTCACCCCTCCACTTT.

The chain has TRBV9 and TRBJ2-5; 8 bases map to TRBD1. V gave up 0 bases and J gave up 1 base; unmatched junction bases: 5. Germline V gene data show CDR1 as SGDLS and CDR2 as YYNGEE. The CDR3 is made up of 16 amino acids. In DNA form, the CDR3 reads TGTGCCAGCAGCGTAGGGACAGGGTCCCTCCAAGAGACCCAGTACTTC. As protein: CASSVGTGSLQETQYF.

J is TRBJ2-7 and V is TRBV5-1; 7 bases line up with TRBD1. V shed 2 bases, J shed 7 bases, and the junction held 15 bases outside the gene matches. Germline assignment: CDR1 SGHRS and CDR2 YFSETQ. The CDR3 runs 16 residues. CDR3 nucleotides: TGCGCCAGCAGCTTAACACCCCAAGACAGGGTAAGGGAGCAGTACTTC. It specifies CASSLTPQDRVREQYF.

This clone was detected only once. The chain has TRBV30 and TRBJ1-1; 7 bases line up with TRBD1. In germline, CDR1 is GTSNPN, CDR2 SVGIG (reference sequence). There are 15 residues in the CDR3. J lost 0 bases, V lost 5 bases, and 9 bases had no gene match. The CDR3 loop reads CAWQSKGAMNTEAFF. CDR3 sequence (DNA): TGTGCCTGGCAAAGTAAGGGGGCGATGAACACTGAAGCTTTCTTT.

This clone has only a few counts. The chain joins TRBV29-1 to TRBJ1-6; D not certain. This CDR3 is 13 amino acids long. Looked up from germline, CDR1 is SQVTM and CDR2 is ANQGSEA. V was trimmed by 3 bases and J by 9 bases, leaving 12 bases between them. The CDR3 DNA reads as TGCAGCGTTGATGAGGGAGGCGGTTCACCCCTCCACTTT. Translated: CSVDEGGGSPLHF.

This clone was seen a handful of times. V is TRBV7-9 and J is TRBJ2-2, with a weak D call TRBD1 (7 bases). This CDR3 spans 16 amino acids. Germline CDR1 is SEHNR and CDR2 is FQNEAQ (reference sequence). V lost 5 bases and J lost 2, with 15 bases in between. The CDR3 DNA reads TGTGCCAGCAGCCGTATGACAGGGACTAACACCGGGGAGCTGTTTTTT. Translating gives CASSRMTGTNTGELFF. Based on the CDR3 plus reference TRBV7-9 and TRBJ2-2, the full variable domain is DTGVSQNPRHKITKRGQNVTFRCDPISEHNRLYWYRQTLGQGPEFLTYFQNEAQLEKSRLLSDRFSAERPKGSFSTLEIQRTEQGDSAMYLCASSRMTGTNTGELFFGEGSRLTVL.

This clone has only a few counts. The V and J genes are TRBV27 and TRBJ1-1; D perhaps matches TRBD1 (6 bases). CDR1 MNHEY and CDR2 SMNVEV come from the germline V gene (reference sequence). The CDR3 spans 14 residues. V lost 0 bases to trimming and J lost 5 bases, with 10 bases between them. For the CDR3, the DNA is TGTGCCAGCAGTTTATCACAGGGCGGGACTGAAGCTTTCTTT. Protein sequence: CASSLSQGGTEAFF.

This clone was found a few times. The chain employs TRBV7-8 and TRBJ1-1; D gene unclear. There are 14 residues in the CDR3. Trimming removed 1 base at V and 1 base at J, with 7 bases between. In germline, CDR1 is SGHVS, CDR2 FQNEAQ. The CDR3: CASSLGLENTEAFF. CDR3 nucleotides: TGTGCCAGCAGCTTAGGCCTAGAGAACACTGAAGCTTTCTTT.

CDR3 bases: TGTGCCAGCTCCCCTTACCAGGGTCGGGGGGAGACCCAGTACTTC. The encoded protein is CASSPYQGRGETQYF. The J gene is TRBJ2-5, the V gene TRBV18; maybe TRBD2 (6 bases). The CDR3 sequence is 15 residues long. Trimming shortened V by 6 bases and J by 5 bases, and 19 bases separated the two germline ends. Germline CDR1 is KGHSH and CDR2 is LQKENI.

This clone has only a few counts. This rearrangement joins TRBV12-5 to TRBJ1-6; 7 bases are shared with TRBD1. CDR1 is LGHNT and CDR2 is FRNRAP in the germline V gene. Unmatched junction bases numbered 8, after V lost 4 bases and J lost 8 bases. This CDR3 comprises 15 residues. The CDR3 here is CASGSARDRHSPLHF. CDR3 sequence (DNA): TGTGCTAGTGGTTCGGCCCGGGACAGACATTCACCCCTCCACTTT.

The chain links TRBV29-1 to TRBJ1-1; maybe TRBD1 (6 bases). Trimming cost V 7 bases and J 4 bases, with 19 bases left between them. The CDR3 runs 14 residues. Germline CDR1 and CDR2: SQVTM and ANQGSEA. Here the CDR3 DNA reads TGCAGCGCCCGGGACGGGGGGCTGGGCACTGAAGCTTTCTTT. Protein sequence: CSARDGGLGTEAFF.

J is TRBJ1-1 and V is TRBV10-3; D possibly corresponds to TRBD1 (5 bases). The ends were cut back, 11 bases at V and 0 bases at J, with 13 bases in the middle. The germline gives CDR1 ENHRY, CDR2 SYGVKD. The CDR3 runs 13 residues. CDR3 sequence (DNA): TGTGCCCTCCAGGGAGGGTTGAACACTGAAGCTTTCTTT. This sequence encodes CALQGGLNTEAFF.

CDR3 loop: CASSFEGREAFF. The CDR3 bases are TGTGCCAGCAGTTTTGAGGGTCGGGAAGCTTTCTTT. The chain has TRBV12-3 or TRBV12-4 and TRBJ1-1; D unresolved. V was clipped by 3 bases and J by 8 bases, with 10 bases between them. The CDR3 totals 12 residues.

The V call is TRBV3-1 (or the pseudogene TRBV3-2), the J call TRBJ2-5; tentatively, D is TRBD2 (6 bases). The V gene lost 6 bases and the J gene lost 2 bases, with 16 bases spanning the gap. Germline CDR1 reads LGHDT; CDR2 reads YNNKEL (reference sequence). The CDR3 sequence is 15 residues long. The DNA of the CDR3 is TGTGCCAGCAGACGCGGAGGGGCAGAACAAGAGACCCAGTACTTC. Protein product: CASRRGGAEQETQYF.

This rearrangement joins TRBV11-1 to TRBJ1-1; tentative D call: TRBD1 (5 bases). The ends were cut back, 3 bases at V and 2 bases at J, with 16 bases in the middle. From germline, CDR1 is SGHAT and CDR2 FQDESV (reference sequence). The CDR3 contains 16 residues. CDR3 sequence: CASSFNRRASNTEAFF. For the CDR3, the DNA is TGTGCCAGCAGCTTTAACAGGCGTGCTTCCAACACTGAAGCTTTCTTT.

As to this clone: One end of the junction is discordant with germline, which a read error may explain. The gene calls are TRBV7-9 and TRBJ1-2; D perhaps matches TRBD1 (6 bases). Germline CDR1 and CDR2: SEHNR and FQNEAQ (reference sequence). The CDR3 extends over 13 amino acids. Here the CDR3 DNA reads TGTGCCAGCAGCCTCCAGGGGAACTATGGCTGCACCTTC. Translation: CASSLQGNYGCTF.

This clone was counted between two and nine times. The rearrangement uses TRBV30 and TRBJ1-5, with TRBD1 matching over 8 bases. CDR3 length: 13 amino acids. Germline values: CDR1 GTSNPN, CDR2 SVGIG (reference sequence). The CDR3 bases are TGTGCATTCGGACAGGGACCAAATCAGCCCCAGCATTTT. The encoded protein is CAFGQGPNQPQHF.